Following are 11 T cell receptor beta chains from one sample sequenced in a study of blood T cells in healthy people across ages. Primers used in a second PCR of roughly 6 to 12 cycles were a sample-barcoded 5' primer and a J-beta primer mix. TCRdb analysed the 5' RACE reads with MiXCR anew, one entry per CDR3 protein. Of about 1.4 million distinct CDR3 sequences detected, 45% to 70% appear once; the ten largest clones hold over 6.5%. What was sequenced was blood. These receptors originate from a man in his late teens or twenties in good health.

V is TRBV19 and J is TRBJ2-2; perhaps TRBD1 as D (6 bases). Looked up from germline, CDR1 is LNHDA and CDR2 is SQIVND (reference sequence). The V gene lost 5 bases and the J gene lost 5 bases, with 12 bases spanning the gap. The CDR3 is made up of 14 amino acids. The CDR3 region is CASSPTGLTGELFF. The CDR3 DNA reads TGTGCCAGTAGTCCTACAGGGCTTACCGGGGAGCTGTTTTTT.

The CDR3 DNA follows: TGCGCCAGCAGTGAGTCCGGGACAGGTATCACCGGGGAGCTGTTTTTT. It codes for CASSESGTGITGELFF. The chain combines TRBV10-1 with TRBJ2-2; 8 nucleotides agree with TRBD1. This CDR3 contains 16 residues. With V trimmed by 0 bases and J by 4 bases, 4 bases remained unmatched. Germline CDR1 is WNHNN and CDR2 is SYGVQD (reference sequence).

There are a few counts of this clonotype. The chain carries TRBV20-1 and TRBJ2-7; 9 nucleotides line up with TRBD1. Germline values: CDR1 DFQATT, CDR2 SNEGSKA (reference sequence). Losses at the gene ends were 7 bases for V and 2 bases for J; bases not matched to a gene: 12. CDR3 length: 15 amino acids. This chain's CDR3 is CSVTPGQGFAYEQYF. CDR3 in DNA: TGCAGTGTTACGCCGGGACAGGGATTCGCCTACGAGCAGTACTTC.

This clonotype was found a few times. The chain is built from TRBV12-3 or TRBV12-4 and TRBJ2-7; TRBD1 might be the D (6 bases). Trimming shortened V by 7 bases and J by 5 bases, and 18 bases separated the two germline ends. The CDR3 runs to 14 residues. The CDR3 protein is CASKTGLAYDEQYF. CDR3 DNA: TGTGCCAGCAAAACAGGGCTGGCTTATGACGAGCAGTACTTC.

The V and J genes are TRBV5-5 and TRBJ2-2, with 8 bases aligning to TRBD1. V trimming: 4 bases; J trimming: 4 bases; junction bases outside the gene matches: 15. This CDR3 spans 18 amino acids. The V gene's germline CDR1 is SGHKS and CDR2 YYEKEE (reference sequence). The CDR3 is CASSPILGQGWITGELFF. The CDR3 nucleotides read TGTGCCAGCAGCCCTATTCTTGGACAGGGCTGGATCACCGGGGAGCTGTTTTTT.

The gene calls are TRBV6-5 and TRBJ2-1; D perhaps matches TRBD1 (6 bases). With 5 bases removed from V and 3 bases from J, the gap between germline ends came to 14 bases. CDR1 and CDR2 (germline): MNHEY, SVGAGI. The CDR3 loop spans 15 amino acids. The DNA for the CDR3 is TGTGCCAGCAGTCCCCCCGGGACAATCTACAATGAGCAGTTCTTC. As protein: CASSPPGTIYNEQFF.

This clonotype was seen a single time. Germline is not matched at one junction end, which may reflect a read error. The chain carries TRBV10-2 and TRBJ2-7; D may be TRBD1 (5 bases). This CDR3 has 13 amino acids. Germline CDR1 WSHSY, CDR2 SAAADI. The CDR3 DNA follows: TGCGCCAGCAGTGAGAGGGGTTACTACGGGCAGTACTTC. It translates to CASSERGYYGQYF.

Of note for this clonotype: An end of the junction differs from the germline gene, which may be a read error. V gene TRBV5-1 combines with J gene TRBJ2-5, with TRBD2 matching 8 bases. Germline assignment: CDR1 SGHRS and CDR2 YFSETQ. This CDR3 region has 15 residues. For the CDR3, the DNA is TGTGCCAGCAGCCCGTTAGCGGGGACCCAAGAGACCCAGTACTTC. Amino acid sequence: CASSPLAGTQETQYF.

This sequence joins TRBV7-2 and TRBJ2-1; D not certain. V was clipped by 3 bases and J by 11 bases, with 14 bases between them. Germline CDR1 reads SGHTA; CDR2 reads FQGNSA. The CDR3 loop spans 13 amino acids. DNA of the CDR3: TGTGCCAGCAGCTTGGAAGCCGTCGCGAAGCAGTTCTTC. This gives the protein CASSLEAVAKQFF.

V and J are TRBV20-1 and TRBJ2-3; D remains ambiguous. Trimming took off 5 bases at V and 1 base at J, with 13 bases between the two ends. The CDR3 loop spans 14 amino acids. Looked up from germline, CDR1 is DFQATT and CDR2 is SNEGSKA (reference sequence). The CDR3 DNA is TGCAGTGCTCGGAATTACTCTGGCACAGATACGCAGTATTTT. It is translated as CSARNYSGTDTQYF.

This chain uses TRBV7-2 with TRBJ2-7; 13 bases are shared with TRBD2. CDR1 SGHTA and CDR2 FQGNSA come from the germline V gene. The CDR3 contains 15 residues. V shed 5 bases, J shed 5 bases, and the junction held 6 bases outside the gene matches. The CDR3 DNA is TGTGCCAGCAGCCCCACCGGGACTAGCGGGGACGAGCAGTACTTC. As protein: CASSPTGTSGDEQYF.